One sample yielded the 5 T cell receptor beta chains listed below, sequenced in a study of shared clonotypes between healthy human individuals. Here immunoSEQ multiplex PCR was the method, and the copy in TCRdb shows in-frame clones only, minus some. Of about 480,000 clones detected, 60% to 80% appear once; the ten largest clones hold roughly an eighth. The sample was PBMCs. The receptors derive from a woman aged 40-49 years in good health. Some clones in this sample may be carry-over from other donors' samples.

This rearrangement joins TRBV6-6 to TRBJ1-3, with TRBD1 as a possible D gene (6 bases). CDR1 is MNHNY and CDR2 is SVGAGI in the germline V gene (reference sequence). Trimming pared 5 bases from V and 3 bases from J, leaving 17 bases between. The CDR3 totals 16 residues. The CDR3 protein is CASSPEGGMRGNTIYF. The CDR3 DNA is TGTGCCAGCAGTCCCGAGGGGGGGATGCGTGGAAACACCATATATTTT.

The chain recombines TRBV28 with TRBJ1-2; no firm D call. Trimming pared 6 bases from V and 8 bases from J, leaving 16 bases between. Per germline, CDR1 MDHEN and CDR2 SYDVKM. The CDR3 runs 13 residues. The CDR3 loop is CASSPSRVFGYTF. CDR3 coding DNA: TGTGCCAGCAGCCCCAGTCGGGTTTTCGGCTACACCTTC.

This clone was observed a single time. The chain employs TRBV5-1 and TRBJ2-5, with 13 nucleotides matching TRBD2. The CDR3 has 17 residues. J gave up 3 bases and V 4 bases, and 9 bases lay outside the gene matches. Germline lookup yields CDR1 SGHRS and CDR2 YFSETQ. CDR3 sequence: CASSPGLAGVGEETQYF. In nucleotides, the CDR3 is TGCGCCAGCAGCCCTGGACTAGCGGGAGTAGGAGAAGAGACCCAGTACTTC.

The J gene is TRBJ2-5, the V gene TRBV11-2; no definite D call. Germline CDR1 and CDR2: SGHAT and FQNNGV. This CDR3 is 13 amino acids long. V lost 4 bases, J lost 2 bases, and 8 bases lay in between. CDR3 sequence reads: CASSYGEQETQYF. In nucleotides, the CDR3 is TGTGCCAGCAGCTACGGAGAACAAGAGACCCAGTACTTC.

The gene calls are TRBV7-3 and TRBJ2-5, with 12 positions matching TRBD2. The V and J ends lost 2 bases and 1 base, in that order; junction bases with no gene match: 11. CDR1 and CDR2 from the germline V gene are SGHTA and FQGTGA. CDR3 length equals 19 residues. The CDR3 DNA is TGTGCCAGCAGCTTAGGTGGGCGGACTAGCGGGGTTGTCCAAGAGACCCAGTACTTC. Translating it yields CASSLGGRTSGVVQETQYF. The full variable domain, in which reference TRBV7-3 and TRBJ2-5 provide the parts outside the CDR3, is GAGVSQTPSNKVTEKGKYVELRCDPISGHTALYWYRQSLGQGPEFLIYFQGTGAADDSGLPNDRFFAVRPEGSVSTLKIQRTERGDSAVYLCASSLGGRTSGVVQETQYFGPGTRLLVL.